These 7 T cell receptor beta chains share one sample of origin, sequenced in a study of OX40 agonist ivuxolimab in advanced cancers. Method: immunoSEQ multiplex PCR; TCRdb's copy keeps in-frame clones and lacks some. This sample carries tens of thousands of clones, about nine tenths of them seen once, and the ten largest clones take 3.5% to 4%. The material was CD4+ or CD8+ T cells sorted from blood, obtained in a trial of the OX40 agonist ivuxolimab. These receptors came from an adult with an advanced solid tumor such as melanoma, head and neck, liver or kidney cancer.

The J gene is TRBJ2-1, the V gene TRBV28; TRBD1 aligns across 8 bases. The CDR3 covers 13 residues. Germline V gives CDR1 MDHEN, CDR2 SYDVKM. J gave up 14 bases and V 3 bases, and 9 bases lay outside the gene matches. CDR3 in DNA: TGTGCCAGCAGTTTCTCCCCCGGGACAGGAGAGTTCTTC. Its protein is CASSFSPGTGEFF.

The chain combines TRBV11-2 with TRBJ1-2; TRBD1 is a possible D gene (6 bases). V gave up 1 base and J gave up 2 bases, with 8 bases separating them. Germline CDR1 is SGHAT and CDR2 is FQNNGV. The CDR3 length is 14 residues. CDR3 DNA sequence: TGTGCCAGCAGCTTAGTGGGGGGCAACTATGGCTACACCTTC. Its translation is CASSLVGGNYGYTF. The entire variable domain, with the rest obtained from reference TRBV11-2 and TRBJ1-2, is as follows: EAGVAQSPRYKIIEKRQSVAFWCNPISGHATLYWYQQILGQGPKLLIQFQNNGVVDDSQLPKDRFSAERLKGVDSTLKIQPAKLEDSAVYLCASSLVGGNYGYTFGSGTRLTVV.

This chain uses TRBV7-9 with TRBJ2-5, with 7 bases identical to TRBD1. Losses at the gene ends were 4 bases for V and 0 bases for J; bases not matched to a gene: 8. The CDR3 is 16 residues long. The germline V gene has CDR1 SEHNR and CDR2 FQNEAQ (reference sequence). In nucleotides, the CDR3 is TGTGCCAGCAGCTCAAACAGGGGCACGTACCAAGAGACCCAGTACTTC. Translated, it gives CASSSNRGTYQETQYF.

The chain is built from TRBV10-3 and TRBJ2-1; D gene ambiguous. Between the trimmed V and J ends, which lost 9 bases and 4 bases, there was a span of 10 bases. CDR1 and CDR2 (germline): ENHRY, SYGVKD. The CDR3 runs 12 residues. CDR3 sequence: CAIRTEYNEQFF. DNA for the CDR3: TGTGCCATTCGGACGGAGTACAATGAGCAGTTCTTC.

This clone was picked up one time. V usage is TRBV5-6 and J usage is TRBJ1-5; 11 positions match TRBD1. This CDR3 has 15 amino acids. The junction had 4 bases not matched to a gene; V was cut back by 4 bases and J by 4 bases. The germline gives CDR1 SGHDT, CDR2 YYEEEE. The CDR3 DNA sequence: TGTGCCAGCAGCCCCGGGACAGGGGGAAATCAGCCCCAGCATTTT. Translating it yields CASSPGTGGNQPQHF.

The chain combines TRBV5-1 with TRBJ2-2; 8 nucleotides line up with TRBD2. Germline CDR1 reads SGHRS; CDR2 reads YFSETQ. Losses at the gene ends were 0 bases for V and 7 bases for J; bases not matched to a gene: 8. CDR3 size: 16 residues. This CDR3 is CASSLDGGRTGGELFF. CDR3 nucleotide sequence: TGCGCCAGCAGCTTGGACGGCGGGAGGACGGGCGGGGAGCTGTTTTTT.

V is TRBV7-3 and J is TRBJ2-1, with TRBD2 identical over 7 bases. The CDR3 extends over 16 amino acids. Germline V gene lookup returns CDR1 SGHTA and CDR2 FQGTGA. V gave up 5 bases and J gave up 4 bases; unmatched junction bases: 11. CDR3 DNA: TGTGCCAGCAGCCCCAATCGAAGCGGGAAATACAATGAGCAGTTCTTC. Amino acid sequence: CASSPNRSGKYNEQFF.